This TCR beta chain was observed in a study of T cell responses to AZD1222 COVID-19 vaccine. Turning to the study itself: Combined were second doses at about 4 or about 12 weeks.

Broader study findings: Increased Spike-specific TCR breadth and depth were observed after two AZD1222 doses. There were vaccine-associated CD4 TCRs across spike, dominant at 160-218 and 743-854.

This CDR3 comprises 12 residues. The V end was cut by 2 bases, the J end by 5 bases, with 4 bases between. Germline loops: CDR1 MNHNY, CDR2 SVGAGI (reference sequence). This clone was detected only once. Antigen: not known. Only in-frame clones appear in the TCRdb table, and some are missing; sequencing was by immunoSEQ multiplex PCR. The table lists tens of thousands of clones, roughly 90% of them singletons, with 2% in the top ten. Material: peripheral blood, obtained on day 0 of AZD1222 vaccination. This TCR was recovered from an adult in good health. V usage is TRBV6-6 and J usage is TRBJ1-5, with D uncertain. CDR3 in amino acids: CASSYNYQPQHF. The DNA of the CDR3 is TGTGCCAGCAGTTACAACTATCAGCCCCAGCATTTT.